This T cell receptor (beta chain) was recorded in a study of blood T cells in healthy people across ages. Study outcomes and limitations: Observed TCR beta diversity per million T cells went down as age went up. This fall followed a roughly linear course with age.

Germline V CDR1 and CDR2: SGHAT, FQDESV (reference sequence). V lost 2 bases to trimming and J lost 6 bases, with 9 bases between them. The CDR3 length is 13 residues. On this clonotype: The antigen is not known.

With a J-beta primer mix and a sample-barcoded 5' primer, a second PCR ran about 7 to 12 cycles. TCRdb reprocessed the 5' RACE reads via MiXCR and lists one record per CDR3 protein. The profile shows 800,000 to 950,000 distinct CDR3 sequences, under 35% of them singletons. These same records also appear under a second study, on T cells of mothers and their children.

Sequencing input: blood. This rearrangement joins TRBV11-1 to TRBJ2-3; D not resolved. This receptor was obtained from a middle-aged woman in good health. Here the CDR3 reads CASSLMVGDTQYF. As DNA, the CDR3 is TGTGCCAGCAGCTTAATGGTCGGGGATACGCAGTATTTT.